This T cell receptor beta chain is drawn from a study of blood T cells in healthy people across ages. Study-level information: For every two T cells, template switching captured about one barcoded beta molecule.

Primers used in a second PCR of roughly 7 to 12 cycles were a sample-barcoded 5' primer and a J-beta primer mix. TCRdb passed the 5' RACE reads through MiXCR, listing each CDR3 protein once. The profile shows 2 million or so distinct CDR3 sequences, around 48% of them singletons. About this clonotype itself: Its target is unknown.

Study outcomes and limitations: Both higher diversity and more naive CD4+ cells marked long-lived donors when set against aged donors. Naive T cell percentage showed a strong correlation with the diversity of TCR beta. Diversity figures derived from one million T cells were judged to underestimate the true value.

From germline, CDR1 is MNHNS and CDR2 SASEGT. The CDR3 sequence is 13 residues long. Germline trimming cut 10 bases from V and 4 bases from J; bases unmatched to any gene: 8. The chain uses TRBV6-1 and TRBJ1-2, with 8 bases that match TRBD1. This TCR derives from a woman aged 40 to 49 in good health. Sequencing was done on a sample of blood. This CDR3 is CATQGQGGYGYTF. CDR3 in DNA: TGTGCCACCCAAGGACAGGGAGGCTATGGCTACACCTTC.